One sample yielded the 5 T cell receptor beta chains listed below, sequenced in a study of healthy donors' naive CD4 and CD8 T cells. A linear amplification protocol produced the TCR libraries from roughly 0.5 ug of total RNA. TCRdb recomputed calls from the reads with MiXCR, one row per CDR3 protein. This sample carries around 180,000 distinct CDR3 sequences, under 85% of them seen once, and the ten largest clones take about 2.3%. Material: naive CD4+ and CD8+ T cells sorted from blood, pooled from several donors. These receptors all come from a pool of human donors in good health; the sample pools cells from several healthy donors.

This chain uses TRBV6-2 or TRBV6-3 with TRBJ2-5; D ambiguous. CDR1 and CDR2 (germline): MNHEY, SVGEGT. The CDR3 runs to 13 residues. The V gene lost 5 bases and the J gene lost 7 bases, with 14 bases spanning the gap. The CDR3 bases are TGTGCCAGCAGTCGAGACGGGCCCAGGACCCAGTACTTC. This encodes CASSRDGPRTQYF.

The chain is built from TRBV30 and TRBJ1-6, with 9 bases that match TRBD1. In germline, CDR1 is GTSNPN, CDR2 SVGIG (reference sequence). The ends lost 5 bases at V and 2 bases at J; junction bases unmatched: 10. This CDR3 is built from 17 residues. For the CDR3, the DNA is TGTGCCTGGGGACTCGGACAGGGGTTGACCTATAATTCACCCCTCCACTTT. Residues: CAWGLGQGLTYNSPLHF.

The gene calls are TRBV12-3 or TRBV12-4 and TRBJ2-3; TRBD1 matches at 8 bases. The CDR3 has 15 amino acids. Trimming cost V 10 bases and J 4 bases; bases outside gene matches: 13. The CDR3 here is CAIQGFGQGADTQYF. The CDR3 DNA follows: TGTGCCATCCAGGGTTTCGGACAGGGCGCAGATACGCAGTATTTT.

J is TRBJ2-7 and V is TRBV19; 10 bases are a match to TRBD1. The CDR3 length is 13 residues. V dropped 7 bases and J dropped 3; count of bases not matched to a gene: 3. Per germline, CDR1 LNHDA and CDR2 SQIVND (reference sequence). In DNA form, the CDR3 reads TGTGCCAGTAAGAGGGACAGGGGCTACGAGCAGTACTTC. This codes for CASKRDRGYEQYF.

CDR3 region: CASSPYHSGDQETQYF. CDR3 coding DNA: TGTGCCAGCAGCCCTTACCACAGTGGGGATCAAGAGACCCAGTACTTC. The chain carries TRBV28 and TRBJ2-5; D is ambiguous. The germline V gene encodes CDR1 MDHEN and CDR2 SYDVKM. The CDR3 spans 16 residues. Trimming removed 6 bases from V and 2 bases from J, with 19 bases in between. Full variable domain (remainder filled in from reference TRBV28 and TRBJ2-5): DVKVTQSSRYLVKRTGEKVFLECVQDMDHENMFWYRQDPGLGLRLIYFSYDVKMKEKGDIPEGYSVSREKKERFSLILESASTNQTSMYLCASSPYHSGDQETQYFGPGTRLLVL.